Reported below is one T cell receptor beta chain. These data are taken from a study of control samples from healthy donors and cancer patients. This CDR3 contains 14 residues. Trimming pared 4 bases from V and 9 bases from J, leaving 17 bases between. Germline assignment: CDR1 SGHDT and CDR2 YYEEEE. TCRdb's table, derived via immunoSEQ multiplex PCR, lists solely in-frame clones and lacks some. This sample carries around 20,000 clones, roughly 91% of them seen once, and the ten largest clones take just over 9%. Sequencing input: PBMCs. The J gene is TRBJ2-1, the V gene TRBV5-6; TRBD2 might be the D (6 bases). The TCR originated in a woman aged 55-69 years with head and neck cancer. CDR3 nucleotides: TGTGCCAGCAGCCTATTTCTAGAGCGGGCTGAGCAGTTCTTC. This gives the protein CASSLFLERAEQFF.